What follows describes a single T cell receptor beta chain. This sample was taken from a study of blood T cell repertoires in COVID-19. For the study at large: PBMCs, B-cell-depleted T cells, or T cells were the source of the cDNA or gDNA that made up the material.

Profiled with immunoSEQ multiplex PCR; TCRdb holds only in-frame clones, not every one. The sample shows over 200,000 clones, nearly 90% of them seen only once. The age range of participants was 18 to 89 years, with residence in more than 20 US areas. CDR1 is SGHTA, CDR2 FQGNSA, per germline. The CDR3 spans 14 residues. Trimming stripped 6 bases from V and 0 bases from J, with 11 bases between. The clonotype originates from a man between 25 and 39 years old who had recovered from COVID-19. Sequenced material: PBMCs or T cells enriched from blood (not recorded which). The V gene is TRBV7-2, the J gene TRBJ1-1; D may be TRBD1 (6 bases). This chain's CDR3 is CASRTRGLNTEAFF. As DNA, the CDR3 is TGTGCCAGCAGGACCAGGGGCTTGAACACTGAAGCTTTCTTT.